The clone carrying this T cell receptor beta chain was seen a few times. The data stem from a study of blood T cell repertoires in COVID-19. Original methodology: By means of reference gene primer amplification, nucleated cell counts were estimated. Method: immunoSEQ multiplex PCR; TCRdb's copy keeps in-frame clones and lacks some. Clone size and the V and J calls come from that table; the DNA yielded D and trimming. Here the sample spans roughly 120,000 clones, 85% being singletons. Germline loops: CDR1 SEHNR, CDR2 FQNEAQ (reference sequence). V was clipped by 9 bases and J by 6 bases, with 15 bases between them. This CDR3 is built from 12 residues.

The sequencing sample was made of peripheral blood. The chain combines TRBV7-9 with TRBJ2-7, with D possibly matching TRBD1 (7 bases). The source is a man aged 40-49 years with acute or convalescent COVID-19. The CDR3 protein is CASGYRGGEQYF. The CDR3 DNA reads TGTGCCAGTGGGTACAGGGGAGGCGAGCAGTACTTC.